The 18 T cell receptor beta chains below all came from one sample that was sequenced in a study of blood T cell repertoires in COVID-19. TCRdb keeps only in-frame clones here, not all; method: immunoSEQ multiplex PCR. The data show roughly 250,000 clones, approximately 88% seen once. What was sequenced was PBMCs or T cells enriched from blood (not recorded which). The receptor set was obtained from a woman in her thirties or forties with acute COVID-19.

V gene TRBV10-2 combines with J gene TRBJ2-3; the match to TRBD2 covers 7 bases. The CDR3 totals 17 residues. With 2 bases clipped from V and 5 bases from J, the junction kept 13 bases outside the gene matches. CDR1 and CDR2 from the germline V gene are WSHSY and SAAADI. The CDR3 region is CASSEPAGPLAIDTQYF. CDR3 DNA sequence: TGCGCCAGCAGTGAGCCCGCCGGGCCACTAGCGATAGATACGCAGTATTTT.

The chain couples TRBV4-1 to TRBJ1-5; D gene ambiguous. The length of the CDR3 is 19 residues. Per the germline V gene, CDR1 is MGHRA and CDR2 is YSYEKL. V lost 1 base and J lost 2, with 21 bases in between. CDR3 coding DNA: TGCGCCAGCAGCCAAGTACCTGGGGAGGGCCGGCCTCGCAATCAGCCCCAGCATTTT. Amino acid sequence: CASSQVPGEGRPRNQPQHF.

The chain is built from TRBV3-1 (or the pseudogene TRBV3-2) and TRBJ2-5; tentative D call: TRBD2 (5 bases). V lost 2 bases to trimming and J lost 5 bases, with 12 bases between them. Per the germline V gene, CDR1 is LGHDT and CDR2 is YNNKEL (reference sequence). This CDR3 spans 14 amino acids. The CDR3 protein is CASSQNYPGETQYF. CDR3 DNA: TGTGCCAGCAGCCAAAATTACCCGGGGGAGACCCAGTACTTC.

This clone has a handful of counts. CDR3 DNA: TGTGCCATCAGCCCCCAAATAGCGGGAGATGGGTATGAGCAGTTCTTC. The encoded protein is CAISPQIAGDGYEQFF. The gene calls are TRBV10-3 and TRBJ2-1; TRBD2 aligns across 9 bases. CDR3 length: 16 amino acids. J was trimmed by 8 bases and V by 6 bases; bases with no gene match: 14. Germline-derived CDR1 and CDR2 are ENHRY and SYGVKD.

The rearrangement links TRBV5-1 to TRBJ2-2; possibly TRBD2 for D (5 bases). CDR3 length: 16 amino acids. Trimming removed 4 bases at V and 0 bases at J, with 13 bases between. Germline-derived CDR1 and CDR2 are SGHRS and YFSETQ. DNA for the CDR3: TGCGCCAGCAGCATCCAACTAGGCGCGAACACCGGGGAGCTGTTTTTT. Protein: CASSIQLGANTGELFF.

This chain connects TRBV4-3 to TRBJ2-5; TRBD2 agrees at 7 bases. There are 18 residues in the CDR3. The J segment lost 5 bases and the V segment lost 0 bases, leaving 15 bases of the junction unmatched. CDR1 is LGHNA and CDR2 is YSLEER in the germline V gene. The CDR3 DNA follows: TGCGCCAGCAGCCAAGATAGGGGCAGCGGGGCTGTGGGGGAGACCCAGTACTTC. Protein sequence: CASSQDRGSGAVGETQYF.

The chain joins TRBV5-1 to TRBJ2-5; the D gene is possibly TRBD1 (5 bases). The CDR3 is 14 residues long. V gave up 3 bases and J gave up 3 bases, with 12 bases separating them. The germline V gene encodes CDR1 SGHRS and CDR2 YFSETQ. CDR3 sequence: CASSSHTGEETQYF. CDR3 sequence (DNA): TGCGCCAGCAGCTCCCATACAGGAGAAGAGACCCAGTACTTC.

The chain employs TRBV19 and TRBJ2-1; perhaps TRBD1 as D (6 bases). CDR3 length equals 17 residues. CDR1 and CDR2 from the germline V gene are LNHDA and SQIVND (reference sequence). Between the trimmed V and J ends, which lost 5 bases and 4 bases, there was a span of 21 bases. The CDR3 sequence is CASSSKQGFLGYNEQFF. The CDR3 region has the DNA TGTGCCAGTAGTTCGAAACAGGGTTTTTTGGGGTACAATGAGCAGTTCTTC.

The chain couples TRBV7-8 to TRBJ2-7, with D hard to call. Germline V gene data show CDR1 as SGHVS and CDR2 as FQNEAQ. V lost 5 bases and J lost 5, with 13 bases in between. The CDR3 extends over 13 amino acids. This CDR3 is CASSPTSWHEQYV. The CDR3 DNA follows: TGTGCCAGCAGCCCAACATCTTGGCACGAGCAGTACGTC.

The gene calls are TRBV3-1 (or the pseudogene TRBV3-2) and TRBJ2-5, with 8 bases lining up with TRBD2. The CDR3 has 15 amino acids. J was trimmed by 5 bases and V by 4 bases; bases with no gene match: 9. CDR1 LGHDT and CDR2 YNNKEL come from the germline V gene (reference sequence). The CDR3: CASSPTGLGMETQYF. CDR3 sequence (DNA): TGTGCCAGCAGCCCTACGGGACTAGGCATGGAGACCCAGTACTTC.

This chain connects TRBV19 to TRBJ2-1; the match to TRBD2 covers 8 bases. Germline V gives CDR1 LNHDA, CDR2 SQIVND (reference sequence). This CDR3 comprises 17 residues. The junction had 14 bases not matched to a gene; V was cut back by 3 bases and J by 7 bases. The CDR3 sequence: CASSILLGAGGGNEQFF. In nucleotides, the CDR3 is TGTGCCAGTAGTATCCTACTCGGGGCGGGAGGTGGGAATGAGCAGTTCTTC. The complete variable domain, with remaining parts taken from reference TRBV19 and TRBJ2-1, reads DGGITQSPKYLFRKEGQNVTLSCEQNLNHDAMYWYRQDPGQGLRLIYYSQIVNDFQKGDIAEGYSVSREKKESFPLTVTSAQKNPTAFYLCASSILLGAGGGNEQFFGPGTRLTVL.

The V call is TRBV6-4, the J call TRBJ2-7; D remains ambiguous. This CDR3 has 13 residues. V was cut by 0 bases and J by 6 bases, with 9 bases left in between. CDR1 and CDR2 from the germline V gene are MRHNA and SNTAGT. This chain's CDR3 is CASSDSNGGEQYF. As DNA, the CDR3 is TGTGCCAGCAGTGACTCGAACGGCGGCGAGCAGTACTTC.

On this clone: Within the sample, other DNA sequences also encode this same CDR3. V usage is TRBV19 and J usage is TRBJ2-7; TRBD2 matches 14 bases. V lost 6 bases and J lost 3; bases outside the gene matches: 1. CDR1 LNHDA and CDR2 SQIVND come from the germline V gene (reference sequence). The CDR3 covers 14 residues. The CDR3 loop reads CASSGTSGSYEQYF. Written as DNA, the CDR3 is TGTGCCAGTAGCGGGACTAGCGGGAGCTACGAGCAGTACTTC.

The CDR3 loop reads CASRTALNQPQHF. DNA of the CDR3: TGCGCCAGCAGGACAGCGTTGAATCAGCCCCAGCATTTT. The V and J genes are TRBV5-1 and TRBJ1-5; a possible D gene is TRBD1 (5 bases). The CDR3 sequence is 13 residues long. Trimming removed 5 bases from V and 4 bases from J, with 10 bases in between. From germline, CDR1 is SGHRS and CDR2 YFSETQ.

This clone was detected only once. The rearrangement links TRBV28 to TRBJ1-2, with 7 bases fitting TRBD1. CDR1 MDHEN and CDR2 SYDVKM come from the germline V gene. This CDR3 contains 14 residues. V lost 6 bases, J lost 4 bases, and 8 bases stayed unmatched. The CDR3 DNA sequence: TGTGCCAGCAGCTCGGGACAGATCCCCTATGGCTACACCTTC. Translation gives CASSSGQIPYGYTF.

This clone was picked up one time. The J gene is TRBJ1-1, the V gene TRBV19; weak D call: TRBD1 (6 bases). Germline V gene lookup returns CDR1 LNHDA and CDR2 SQIVND (reference sequence). V was clipped by 1 base and J by 6 bases, with 9 bases between them. The CDR3 is 13 amino acids. CDR3 bases: TGTGCCAGTAGTATAGTACCAGGGGCTGAAGCTTTCTTT. Translation: CASSIVPGAEAFF.

This clone was observed once. The chain uses TRBV5-1 and TRBJ1-2; a possible D gene is TRBD1 (5 bases). Germline CDR1 and CDR2: SGHRS and YFSETQ. CDR3 length: 15 residues. V lost 0 bases and J lost 0, with 9 bases in between. The CDR3, as DNA: TGCGCCAGCAGCTTGGTAGGGGCTTCTAACTATGGCTACACCTTC. It encodes CASSLVGASNYGYTF.

This chain joins TRBV30 and TRBJ2-1; 11 nucleotides agree with TRBD1. The CDR3 totals 15 residues. Germline assignment: CDR1 GTSNPN and CDR2 SVGIG (reference sequence). V lost 0 bases to trimming and J lost 8 bases; unmatched junction nucleotides: 6. The CDR3 bases are TGTGCCTGGAGTGTGGGGACAGGGGGTTCCGATGAGCAGTTCTTC. Translating gives CAWSVGTGGSDEQFF.